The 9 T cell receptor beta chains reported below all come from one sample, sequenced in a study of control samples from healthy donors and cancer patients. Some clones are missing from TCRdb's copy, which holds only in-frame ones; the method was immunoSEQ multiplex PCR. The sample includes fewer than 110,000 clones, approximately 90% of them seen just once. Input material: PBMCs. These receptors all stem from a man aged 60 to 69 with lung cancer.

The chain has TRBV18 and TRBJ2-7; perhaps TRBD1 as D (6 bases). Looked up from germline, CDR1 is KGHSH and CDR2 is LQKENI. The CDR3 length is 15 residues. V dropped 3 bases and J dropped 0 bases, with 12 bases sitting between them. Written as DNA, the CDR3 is TGTGCCAGCTCACCGGGAAGGGACACCTCCTACGAGCAGTACTTC. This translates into CASSPGRDTSYEQYF.

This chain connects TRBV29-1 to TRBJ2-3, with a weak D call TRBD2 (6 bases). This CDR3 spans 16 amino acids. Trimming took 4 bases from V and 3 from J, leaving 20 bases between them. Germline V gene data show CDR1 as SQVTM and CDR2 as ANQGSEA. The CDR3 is CSVGGSGVSSTDTQYF. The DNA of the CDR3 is TGCAGCGTTGGCGGGTCGGGGGTCTCGTCGACAGATACGCAGTATTTT.

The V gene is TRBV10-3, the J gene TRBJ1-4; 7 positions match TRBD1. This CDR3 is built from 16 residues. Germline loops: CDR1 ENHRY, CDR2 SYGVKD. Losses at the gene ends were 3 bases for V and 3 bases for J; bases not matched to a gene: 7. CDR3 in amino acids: CAISEQGLSANEKLFF. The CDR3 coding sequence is TGTGCCATCAGTGAACAGGGGCTGTCAGCTAATGAAAAACTGTTTTTT.

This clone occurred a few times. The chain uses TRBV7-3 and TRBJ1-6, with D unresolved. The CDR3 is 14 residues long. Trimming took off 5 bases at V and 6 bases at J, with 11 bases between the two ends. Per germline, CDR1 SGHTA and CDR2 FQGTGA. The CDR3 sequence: CASSTGASNSPLHF. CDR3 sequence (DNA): TGTGCCAGCAGCACCGGCGCCAGTAATTCACCCCTCCACTTT.

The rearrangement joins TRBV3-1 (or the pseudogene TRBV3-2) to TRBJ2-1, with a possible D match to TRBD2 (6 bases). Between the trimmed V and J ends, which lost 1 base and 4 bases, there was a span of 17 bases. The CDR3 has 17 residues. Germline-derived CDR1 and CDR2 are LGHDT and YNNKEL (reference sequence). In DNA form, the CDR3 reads TGTGCCAGCAGCCAAGCTGTAGGAAACGCGGGGTACAATGAGCAGTTCTTC. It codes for CASSQAVGNAGYNEQFF.

The CDR3 loop reads CASSLASRFGFGYTF. The CDR3 DNA reads TGTGCCAGCAGCTTGGCTTCACGGTTCGGCTTTGGCTACACCTTC. V usage is TRBV5-6 and J usage is TRBJ1-2, with D hard to call. Germline assignment: CDR1 SGHDT and CDR2 YYEEEE. V was pared by 0 bases and J by 7 bases, with 16 bases between. CDR3 size: 15 residues.

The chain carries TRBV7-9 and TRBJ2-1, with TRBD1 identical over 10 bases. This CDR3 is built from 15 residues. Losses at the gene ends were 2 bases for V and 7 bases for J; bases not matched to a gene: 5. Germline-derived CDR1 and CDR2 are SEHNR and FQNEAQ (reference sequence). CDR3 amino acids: CASSLTTGGMNEQFF. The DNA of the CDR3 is TGTGCCAGCAGCTTAACGACAGGGGGCATGAATGAGCAGTTCTTC.

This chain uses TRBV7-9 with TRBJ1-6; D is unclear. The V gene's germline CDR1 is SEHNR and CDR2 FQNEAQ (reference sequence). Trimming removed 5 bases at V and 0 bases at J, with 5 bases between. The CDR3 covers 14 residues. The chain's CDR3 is CASSKLSYNSPLHF. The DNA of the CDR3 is TGTGCCAGCAGCAAACTCTCCTATAATTCACCCCTCCACTTT.

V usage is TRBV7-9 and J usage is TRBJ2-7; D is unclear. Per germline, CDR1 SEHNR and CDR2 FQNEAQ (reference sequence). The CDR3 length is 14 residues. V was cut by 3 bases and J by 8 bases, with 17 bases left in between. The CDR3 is CASSFPGRLSQQYF. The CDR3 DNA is TGTGCCAGCAGCTTCCCCGGAAGACTTTCTCAGCAGTACTTC. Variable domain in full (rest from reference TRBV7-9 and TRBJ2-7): DTGVSQNPRHKITKRGQNVTFRCDPISEHNRLYWYRQTLGQGPEFLTYFQNEAQLEKSRLLSDRFSAERPKGSFSTLEIQRTEQGDSAMYLCASSFPGRLSQQYFGPGTRLTVT.